This TCR beta chain emerged from a study of molecular identifiers for immune sequencing clone quantification. Notes on the study in general: Over 97% of CMV-specific effector molecules, but under 1% of naive ones, were in clones above 20 copies.

Listed TCR primers and previously described methods were used for bulk TCR libraries. TCRdb re-analysed the PCR reads in MiXCR, keeping a single row per CDR3 protein. The sample carries approximately 680,000 distinct CDR3 sequences, about 25% recorded once. The naive CD8 libraries originated from between about 18,000 and 1,000,000 sorted cells and drew on 10%, 30% or 50% RNA. Using a CD8+CD4-CCR7+CD45RA+ phenotype, naive CD8 T cells were sorted. Concerning this clonotype: Its matching antigen is unknown. A much larger clone is a single base away; this may be a read error.

The germline CDR1 and CDR2 sequences are MNHEY and SVGEGT. The CDR3 sequence is 15 residues long. The V end was cut by 6 bases, the J end by 2 bases, with 15 bases between. The specimen was naive CD8+ T cells from blood, with Jurkat cell RNA spiked in. As to subset: FACS-sorted CD8+CD4-CCR7+CD45RA+ naive T cells. The TCR was taken from a human donor in good health. Some libraries in this study had Jurkat cell RNA spiked in. V usage is TRBV6-2 or TRBV6-3 and J usage is TRBJ2-3, with D uncertain. In DNA form, the CDR3 reads TGTGCCAGCAGCGGGCTACCAGTCAACACAGATACGCAGTATTTT. Translating gives CASSGLPVNTDTQYF.